A selection of T cell receptor beta chains follows, all from one sample in a study of PD-1 blockade in mismatch repair-deficient tumors. TCRdb's table, derived via immunoSEQ multiplex PCR, lists solely in-frame clones and lacks some. There are 100,000 to 150,000 clones in the sample; around 86% occur only once, and about 13% lies in the top ten. The source was peripheral blood, collected 44 weeks after starting pembrolizumab. The source is an adult with mismatch repair-deficient cancer. CDR3s include the opening cysteine and the closing phenylalanine or tryptophan. D genes are given only for firm matches. Some rows mark clone size as missing; the rest say once, few, many or name a class of expanded clone.

d_gene	abundance	v_gene	j_gene	CDR3nt	CDR3aa
NA	once	TRBV28	TRBJ1-4	TGTGCCAGCAGTTTGTCAAGTTATGAAAAACTGTTTTTT	CASSLSSYEKLFF
NA	once	TRBV6-5	TRBJ1-4	TGTGCCAGCAGTTACTCGATGGGTAGGAATGAAAAACTGTTTTTT	CASSYSMGRNEKLFF
NA	NA	TRBV2	TRBJ1-4	TGTGCCAGCAGCGGGATGGCGCAAAAACTGTTTTTT	CASSGMAQKLFF
NA	NA	TRBV27	TRBJ2-7	TGTGCCAGCAGTTTCTCGAAAGGGGGGAAGACTTACGAGCAGTACTTC	CASSFSKGGKTYEQYF
TRBD2	NA	TRBV7-2	TRBJ2-7	TGTGCCAGCAGCTACACCGGGACTAGCGACCAGTACTTC	CASSYTGTSDQYF
TRBD2	NA	TRBV7-3	TRBJ2-3	TGTGCCAGCAGCTTTAGCGCGGGAGCAGATACGCAGTATTTT	CASSFSAGADTQYF
NA	NA	TRBV29-1	TRBJ2-1	TGCAGCGTTGTGGCCTCGAATGAGCAGTTCTTC	CSVVASNEQFF
NA	NA	TRBV10-3	TRBJ1-5	TGTGCCATCAGTGAGGACGAGACAGGTGCGAATCAGCCCCAGCATTTT	CAISEDETGANQPQHF
NA	NA	TRBV9	TRBJ2-1	TGTGCCAGCAGCGTAGACCCGGGGGCGGACTCCTACAATGAGCAGTTCTTC	CASSVDPGADSYNEQFF
TRBD2	NA	TRBV10-2	TRBJ2-7	TGCGCCAGCGGTAGACTAGCCTTAGTCTCCTACGAGCAGTACTTC	CASGRLALVSYEQYF
NA	NA	TRBV6-1	TRBJ2-7	TGTGCCAGCAGGACGCCCCCGGACGGAACCTACGAGCAGTACTTC	CASRTPPDGTYEQYF
NA	NA	TRBV4-3	TRBJ1-4	TGCGCCAGCAGCCAAGATGTGCTGCGACTGAATGAAAAACTGTTTTTT	CASSQDVLRLNEKLFF
NA	NA	TRBV11-3	TRBJ1-3	TGTGCCAGCAGCTTAGTCGGCTGGTCTGGAAACACCATATATTTT	CASSLVGWSGNTIYF
TRBD1	NA	TRBV30	TRBJ2-3	TGTGCCTGGAGTACAACAGGGGAAGGCACAGATACGCAGTATTTT	CAWSTTGEGTDTQYF
TRBD1	NA	TRBV2	TRBJ1-1	TGTGCCAGCAGTGGTGCGACAGGGTACACTGAAGCTTTCTTT	CASSGATGYTEAFF
NA	once	TRBV25-1	TRBJ1-1	TGTGCCAGCAGTGACACTAACACTGAAGCTTTCTTT	CASSDTNTEAFF
TRBD1	NA	TRBV4-1	TRBJ2-1	TGCGCCAGCAGCCAAGGAAGAGTAACAGGGGAGTTCTTC	CASSQGRVTGEFF
NA	few	TRBV7-8	TRBJ2-7	TGTGCCAGCAGCTTGCAGATATGGGGAGACGAGCAGTACTTC	CASSLQIWGDEQYF
TRBD1	NA	TRBV7-6	TRBJ1-3	TGTGCCAGCAGCTTAAGTGGGGGACAGCCGATAGAGAGCTCTGGAAACACCATATATTTT	CASSLSGGQPIESSGNTIYF
TRBD2	NA	TRBV19	TRBJ2-1	TGTGCCAGTAGTAAAATGATTAGCGGGAGTAGGTTCTTC	CASSKMISGSRFF
TRBD2	NA	TRBV27	TRBJ2-1	TGTGCCAGCAGTTTCTCGAGTAGCGGGGACTACAATGAGCAGTTCTTC	CASSFSSSGDYNEQFF
TRBD1	NA	TRBV6-6	TRBJ2-7	TGTGCCAGCAGATCGCGACAGGGAAGGCACGAGCAGTACTTC	CASRSRQGRHEQYF
NA	NA	TRBV28	TRBJ1-1	TGTGCCAGCACTCGATACACTGAAGCTTTCTTT	CASTRYTEAFF
NA	NA	TRBV25-1	TRBJ2-5	TGTGCCAGCAGTGACGCGGTAGAGACCCAGTACTTC	CASSDAVETQYF
NA	large	TRBV28	TRBJ2-3	TGTGCCAGCAGTTTTGGGGGAAGCACAGATACGCAGTATTTT	CASSFGGSTDTQYF
NA	NA	TRBV7-9	TRBJ2-7	TGTGCCAGCAGCCCCGCTTTCGGACGGTACTACGAGCAGTACTTC	CASSPAFGRYYEQYF
NA	NA	TRBV6-1	TRBJ1-2	TGTGCCATCCGACCTGACAGGAACTATGGCTACACCTTC	CAIRPDRNYGYTF
TRBD2	NA	TRBV6-5	TRBJ2-7	TGTGCCAGCAGCCTACTAGCGGGAGGTAACTACGAGCAGTACTTC	CASSLLAGGNYEQYF
NA	NA	TRBV11-3	TRBJ2-7	TGTGCCAGCAGCTTAGTGGCGGGCGAGCATTACGAGCAGTACTTC	CASSLVAGEHYEQYF
NA	NA	TRBV7-9	TRBJ1-2	TGTGCCAGCAGCTTAGGCTTGGGGGAAGCTAACTATGGCTACACCTTC	CASSLGLGEANYGYTF
NA	NA	TRBV25-1	TRBJ2-5	TGTGCCAGCAGTGAACTTAACCCGCTGCAGATGGACCAAGAGACCCAGTACTTC	CASSELNPLQMDQETQYF
NA	NA	TRBV30	TRBJ1-2	TGTGCCTGGAGTGTACGATACACCACTAACTATGGCTACACCTTC	CAWSVRYTTNYGYTF
NA	NA	TRBV27	TRBJ2-6	TGTGCCAGCAGCCGGGACCCTCGCTCTGGGGCCAACGTCCTGACTTTC	CASSRDPRSGANVLTF
NA	NA	TRBV7-2	TRBJ2-7	TGTGCCAGCAGCTTAGCATCGGCCGGGTACGAGCAGTACTTC	CASSLASAGYEQYF
TRBD2	NA	TRBV15	TRBJ2-2	TGTGCCACCAGCAGAGAGGACCCTGTGACTAGCGTTGAAACCGGGGAGCTGTTTTTT	CATSREDPVTSVETGELFF
TRBD2	once	TRBV7-6	TRBJ2-2	TGTGCCAGCAGCTTAGTCGGGCTAGCGGGAGGCACCGGGGAGCTGTTTTTT	CASSLVGLAGGTGELFF
TRBD1	NA	TRBV4-3	TRBJ2-7	TGCGCCAGCAGCCCAGACCTCGGACAGGGGACTTTCGACGAGCAGTACTTC	CASSPDLGQGTFDEQYF
TRBD2	NA	TRBV7-9	TRBJ2-1	TGTGCCAGCAGCCTAGCGGGAGGGCTAAATGAGCAGTTCTTC	CASSLAGGLNEQFF
TRBD1	once	TRBV30	TRBJ2-4	TGTGCCGTAGGACAGGGACTAGCCAAAAACATTCAGTACTTC	CAVGQGLAKNIQYF
NA	few	TRBV19	TRBJ1-2	TGTGCCAGTAGTATGCCCACCTATGGCTACACCTTC	CASSMPTYGYTF
NA	NA	TRBV6-5	TRBJ2-2	TGTGCCAGCAGCTTACAGGGAGAGTGGACCGGGGAGCTGTTTTTT	CASSLQGEWTGELFF
NA	NA	TRBV10-1	TRBJ1-1	TGCGCCAGCAGACAGGGTTGGAACACTGAAGCTTTCTTT	CASRQGWNTEAFF
NA	NA	TRBV28	TRBJ2-1	TGTGCCAGCAGCCACCTGGACCGTTACAATGAGCAGTTCTTC	CASSHLDRYNEQFF
TRBD2	NA	TRBV25-1	TRBJ2-1	TGTGCCAGCAGTGAATTAAGAACTAGCGGGACCATCTACAATGAGCAGTTCTTC	CASSELRTSGTIYNEQFF
NA	NA	TRBV7-9	TRBJ2-7	TGTGCCAGCAGCCAGGGACTCTCCTACGAGCAGTACTTC	CASSQGLSYEQYF
TRBD2	NA	TRBV6-6	TRBJ2-7	TGTGCCAGCAGCGGGGACGGGAGGAAGTACGAGCAGTACTTC	CASSGDGRKYEQYF
NA	NA	TRBV11-3	TRBJ2-7	TGTGCCAGCAGCTTAGTACCCAACGGGTCCTACGAGCAGTACTTC	CASSLVPNGSYEQYF
NA	NA	TRBV28	TRBJ2-1	TGTGCCAGCAGGGCAGACTCCTACAATGAGCAGTTCTTC	CASRADSYNEQFF
NA	NA	TRBV14	TRBJ2-7	TGTGCCAGCAGCCAAGTGGGGGAGACCCCTTACGAGCAGTACTTC	CASSQVGETPYEQYF
TRBD2	NA	TRBV19	TRBJ2-2	TGTGCCGGCCGGGCGGGAGTGGAGACCGGGGAGCTGTTTTTT	CAGRAGVETGELFF
TRBD2	NA	TRBV4-3	TRBJ2-1	TGCGCCAGCAGCCAAGATGCGGCGGGAGGCCTGGGGAATGAGCAGTTCTTC	CASSQDAAGGLGNEQFF
NA	NA	TRBV2	TRBJ1-2	TGTGCCAGCAGTGAATTAGTAGTCCGCCCCTATGGCTACACCTTC	CASSELVVRPYGYTF
NA	NA	TRBV5-1	TRBJ2-5	TGCGCCAGCAGCTTGGCCAAGGGTAGGGGGGAGACCCAGTACTTC	CASSLAKGRGETQYF
TRBD2	NA	TRBV4-3	TRBJ2-1	TGCGCCAGCAGCCAAGATGTGGCTAGCGGAAAGCAGTTCTTC	CASSQDVASGKQFF
NA	once	TRBV6-1	TRBJ2-6	TGTGCCAGCAGCGTTAGGGCATCTGGGGCCAACGTCCTGACTTTC	CASSVRASGANVLTF